What follows are 5 T cell receptor beta chains derived from one specimen sequenced in a study of cytotoxic CD8 clonotypes in ibrutinib-treated CLL. TCRdb keeps only in-frame clones here, not all; method: immunoSEQ multiplex PCR. The table records approximately 100,000 clones, around 77% of them present only once. This material consisted of PBMCs, taken after 24 months of ibrutinib treatment. Every receptor here comes from a human donor with chronic lymphocytic leukemia.

The sample holds a few counts of this clone. The V and J genes are TRBV5-1 and TRBJ2-5; no reliable D call. Trimming stripped 4 bases from V and 1 base from J, with 11 bases between. The CDR3 loop spans 14 amino acids. From germline, CDR1 is SGHRS and CDR2 YFSETQ. The CDR3 sequence is CASSASGTQETQYF. In nucleotides, the CDR3 is TGCGCCAGCAGCGCCTCAGGAACCCAAGAGACCCAGTACTTC.

The rearrangement joins TRBV15 to TRBJ2-5, with no clear D. The germline V gene has CDR1 LNHNV and CDR2 YYDKDF (reference sequence). The CDR3 has 14 amino acids. V shed 7 bases and J shed 5 bases, with 17 bases lying between them. The CDR3 DNA sequence: TGTGCCACCACCATGGGAACTTCTCGGGAGACCCAGTACTTC. Translated, it gives CATTMGTSRETQYF.

J is TRBJ2-7 and V is TRBV5-1, with 10 positions matching TRBD1. Per germline, CDR1 SGHRS and CDR2 YFSETQ. The V segment lost 4 bases and the J segment 7 bases; nucleotides outside the gene matches: 11. This CDR3 comprises 15 residues. The CDR3 bases are TGCGCCAGCAGCGCCTCCGGGACAGGGGTTCGTGAGCAGTACTTC. Its translation: CASSASGTGVREQYF. The complete variable domain, with remaining parts taken from reference TRBV5-1 and TRBJ2-7, reads KAGVTQTPRYLIKTRGQQVTLSCSPISGHRSVSWYQQTPGQGLQFLFEYFSETQRNKGNFPGRFSGRQFSNSRSEMNVSTLELGDSALYLCASSASGTGVREQYFGPGTRLTVT.

This clone was picked up a small number of times. The rearrangement joins TRBV10-3 to TRBJ1-1, with 9 nucleotides matching TRBD1. Germline CDR1 and CDR2: ENHRY and SYGVKD. With V trimmed by 6 bases and J by 4 bases, 6 bases remained unmatched. The CDR3 has 14 residues. The CDR3, as DNA: TGTGCCATCAGCCCGGGACAGGGAGGCACTGAAGCTTTCTTT. It codes for CAISPGQGGTEAFF.

In DNA form, the CDR3 reads TGTGCCAGCAGTTTTGGAGGGAGCTCCTACAATGAGCAGTTCTTC. This encodes CASSFGGSSYNEQFF. The rearrangement joins TRBV27 to TRBJ2-1; perhaps TRBD2 as D (6 bases). The CDR3 runs to 15 residues. The germline CDR1 and CDR2 sequences are MNHEY and SMNVEV (reference sequence). V lost 3 bases and J 0 bases, leaving 9 bases between the germline ends.